These T cell receptor beta chains were read from a single sample in a study of blood T cell repertoires in COVID-19. Generated by immunoSEQ multiplex PCR, the TCRdb table keeps only in-frame clones and is missing some. This sample has about 150,000 clones, with roughly 80% found just once. The material sequenced was peripheral blood. These receptors all stem from a man between 65 and 85 years old with acute or convalescent COVID-19. The CDR3 runs from the conserved cysteine through the conserved F or W. D genes are given only for firm matches. Clone sizes are given selectively: once, few, many, or a class where the clone is expanded.

V	size	D	J	CDR3	DNA
TRBV4-2	NA	NA	TRBJ1-4	CASSQGERDNEKLFF	TGTGCCAGCAGCCAAGGAGAAAGAGATAATGAAAAACTGTTTTTT
TRBV5-8	NA	NA	TRBJ2-7	CASRNTGSVSEYF	TGTGCCAGCAGGAATACGGGTAGCGTCTCAGAGTACTTC
TRBV3-1/TRBV3-2	NA	TRBD1	TRBJ2-7	CASSQGWTGGVYEQYF	TGTGCCAGCAGCCAAGGTTGGACAGGGGGAGTGTACGAGCAGTACTTC
TRBV5-1	NA	TRBD1	TRBJ2-2	CASSWGQGISGELFF	TGCGCCAGCAGCTGGGGACAGGGAATATCCGGGGAGCTGTTTTTT
TRBV24-1	NA	NA	TRBJ2-2	CATSGEGGGRELFF	TGTGCCACCAGTGGTGAAGGGGGTGGCCGGGAGCTGTTTTTT
TRBV21-1	NA	NA	TRBJ2-4	CASSKLAGGPFFRLAKNIQYF	TGTGCCAGCAGCAAATTAGCGGGAGGGCCCTTTTTTCGATTAGCCAAAAACATTCAGTACTTC
TRBV6-6	NA	TRBD1	TRBJ2-3	CASRYGQGKRPDTQYF	TGTGCCAGCAGGTACGGACAGGGTAAAAGACCAGATACGCAGTATTTT
TRBV6-2/TRBV6-3	NA	TRBD2	TRBJ2-4	CASSPTSGRARAKNIQYF	TGTGCCAGCAGTCCGACTAGCGGGAGGGCCCGAGCCAAAAACATTCAGTACTTC
TRBV5-1	few	NA	TRBJ1-3	CASSQVVEGASGNTIYF	TGCGCCAGCAGCCAGGTGGTGGAAGGGGCCTCTGGAAACACCATATATTTT
TRBV5-1	NA	TRBD1	TRBJ2-5	CASSSGTEGETQYF	TGCGCCAGCAGCTCCGGGACAGAGGGTGAGACCCAGTACTTC
TRBV6-2/TRBV6-3	NA	NA	TRBJ2-2	CASSYSRYPRGGELFF	TGTGCCAGCAGTTACTCTCGATATCCAAGGGGCGGGGAGCTGTTTTTT
TRBV5-1	NA	TRBD1	TRBJ2-1	CASSPTGDSYNEQFF	TGCGCCAGCAGCCCGACAGGGGACTCCTACAATGAGCAGTTCTTC
TRBV10-3	once	NA	TRBJ1-2	CAISAQQGGRNDYGYTF	TGTGCCATCAGTGCCCAGCAGGGCGGTAGAAATGACTATGGCTACACCTTC
TRBV5-1	NA	TRBD1	TRBJ1-1	CASSGTAAAPEAFF	TGCGCCAGCTCCGGGACAGCCGCTGCTCCTGAAGCTTTCTTT
TRBV21-1	NA	NA	TRBJ2-1	CASSKALCRTRADNEQFF	TGTGCCAGCAGCAAAGCGCTTTGTAGGACTAGGGCTGACAATGAGCAGTTCTTC
TRBV5-1	NA	TRBD1	TRBJ2-7	CASSLAGQGAIYEQYF	TGCGCCAGCAGCTTGGCCGGACAGGGGGCAATTTACGAGCAGTACTTC
TRBV3-1/TRBV3-2	NA	NA	TRBJ1-5	CASSPSGGGYSNQPQHF	TGTGCCAGCAGCCCCTCCGGTGGAGGATATAGCAATCAGCCCCAGCATTTT
TRBV6-2/TRBV6-3	NA	TRBD1	TRBJ2-5	CASSKSGTGIETQYF	TGTGCCAGCAGTAAATCCGGGACAGGGATAGAGACCCAGTACTTC
TRBV23-1	few	NA	TRBJ1-2	CASRPRRTEGYTF	TGCGCCAGCAGGCCCCGAAGGACAGAAGGCTACACCTTC
TRBV7-2	NA	TRBD2	TRBJ2-1	CASRLAVYNEQFF	TGTGCCAGCAGACTAGCGGTCTACAATGAGCAGTTCTTC
TRBV2	NA	TRBD1	TRBJ2-1	CASSGTGGNNEQFF	TGTGCCAGCAGCGGGACAGGGGGGAACAATGAGCAGTTCTTC
TRBV6-1	NA	NA	TRBJ1-6	CASSEALGSPLHF	TGTGCCAGCAGTGAAGCTCTAGGTTCACCCCTCCACTTT
TRBV6-2/TRBV6-3	NA	TRBD1	TRBJ2-6	CASSPYRGPGANVLTF	TGTGCCAGCAGCCCATACAGGGGCCCTGGGGCCAACGTCCTGACTTTC
TRBV28	once	TRBD1	TRBJ1-1	CASRLSTGGVTEAFF	TGTGCCAGCAGGTTATCAACAGGGGGAGTCACTGAAGCTTTCTTT
TRBV6-5	NA	NA	TRBJ1-3	CASMGDGNTICF	TGTGCCAGCATGGGAGATGGAAACACCATATGTTTT
TRBV6-6	NA	NA	TRBJ2-7	CASRPTGGYEQYF	TGTGCCAGCAGACCGACTGGAGGTTACGAGCAGTACTTC
TRBV11-3	NA	TRBD1	TRBJ1-3	CASSPGQGTGNTIYF	TGTGCCAGCAGCCCCGGACAGGGGACGGGAAACACCATATATTTT
TRBV5-1	NA	TRBD1	TRBJ1-2	CASSFGQDYGYTF	TGCGCCAGCAGCTTCGGACAGGACTATGGCTACACCTTC
TRBV7-3	NA	NA	TRBJ1-1	CASSFNGNTEAFF	TGTGCCAGCAGCTTTAACGGTAACACTGAAGCTTTCTTT
TRBV2	once	NA	TRBJ1-1	CASSDRVSPRLSAFF	TGTGCCAGCAGTGACCGGGTCAGCCCGAGACTATCGGCTTTCTTT
TRBV5-4	NA	TRBD2	TRBJ2-5	CASSSQREGEYF	TGTGCCAGCAGTTCTCAGCGGGAGGGGGAGTACTTC
TRBV7-7	NA	TRBD2	TRBJ2-1	CASSLYPTSGYNEQFF	TGTGCTAGCAGCTTATATCCTACTAGCGGCTACAATGAGCAGTTCTTC
TRBV5-8	NA	NA	TRBJ2-5	CASSGRQPRETQYF	TGTGCCAGCAGCGGCAGACAGCCGAGGGAGACCCAGTACTTC
TRBV18	NA	TRBD2	TRBJ2-1	CASSPGLAGDEQFF	TGTGCCAGCTCACCGGGACTAGCGGGAGATGAGCAGTTCTTC
TRBV3-1/TRBV3-2	NA	NA	TRBJ2-7	CASSLLSYEQYF	TGTGCCAGCAGCCTGCTATCCTACGAGCAGTACTTC
TRBV5-1	once	NA	TRBJ2-3	CASSLDGGDTQYF	TGCGCCAGCAGCTTGGATGGAGGAGATACGCAGTATTTT
TRBV15	NA	TRBD1	TRBJ1-2	CATSSRGLSGYTF	TGTGCCACCAGCAGCAGGGGGCTGAGTGGCTACACCTTC
TRBV3-1/TRBV3-2	NA	NA	TRBJ2-7	CASSPAAGPYYEQYF	TGTGCCAGCAGCCCTGCCGCGGGCCCCTACTACGAGCAGTACTTC
TRBV6-5	NA	NA	TRBJ1-1	CASHPDYMNTEAFF	TGTGCCAGCCACCCCGACTACATGAACACTGAAGCTTTCTTT
TRBV5-4	NA	NA	TRBJ1-1	CASSKGLNEGNTEAFF	TGTGCCAGCAGCAAGGGACTCAATGAGGGGAACACTGAAGCTTTCTTT
TRBV10-1	once	NA	TRBJ1-1	CASSAEVGTEAFF	TGCGCCAGCAGTGCCGAAGTCGGGACTGAAGCTTTCTTT
TRBV5-1	NA	TRBD1	TRBJ2-7	CASSLGTGKSYEQYF	TGCGCCAGCAGCTTGGGGACAGGCAAGTCCTACGAGCAGTACTTC
TRBV19	NA	TRBD1	TRBJ1-6	CASSHIPGQNNSPLHF	TGTGCCAGTAGTCATATTCCGGGACAGAATAATTCACCCCTCCACTTT
TRBV6-5	NA	TRBD1	TRBJ1-2	CASRRGQGDGYTF	TGTGCCAGCAGAAGGGGGCAGGGGGATGGCTACACCTTC
TRBV5-4	NA	NA	TRBJ1-1	CASSATVNTEAFF	TGTGCCAGCAGCGCGACAGTTAACACTGAAGCTTTCTTT
TRBV28	NA	NA	TRBJ2-1	CASSLSGVGGLQYGEQFF	TGTGCCAGCAGTTTGTCGGGTGTAGGGGGTTTACAATATGGTGAGCAGTTCTTC
TRBV2	NA	NA	TRBJ1-4	CASSGASGVGKLFF	TGTGCCAGCAGTGGAGCTTCAGGCGTGGGAAAACTGTTTTTT
TRBV11-3	NA	TRBD1	TRBJ1-2	CASSLGPRAGGWGYTF	TGTGCCAGCAGCTTAGGTCCCAGGGCAGGGGGCTGGGGCTACACCTTC
TRBV28	once	TRBD1	TRBJ1-2	CASTPRQGYGYTF	TGTGCCAGCACCCCCCGACAGGGATATGGCTACACCTTC
TRBV3-1/TRBV3-2	NA	NA	TRBJ1-1	CASSQAEARNTEAFF	TGTGCCAGCAGCCAAGCGGAGGCCCGTAACACTGAAGCTTTCTTT
TRBV27	NA	TRBD1	TRBJ1-5	CASSPNRGGNQPQHF	TGTGCCAGCAGTCCCAACAGGGGAGGTAATCAGCCCCAGCATTTT